One and the same sample provided the 29 T cell receptor beta chains below, sequenced in a study of Ad26.COV2.S vaccination and SARS-CoV-2 variants. The repertoire was sequenced with immunoSEQ multiplex PCR; TCRdb's copy has only in-frame clones and lacks some. Of roughly 240,000 clones in the sample, more than 75% are singletons; the top ten hold around 11%. Treatment: roughly 19 received Ad26.COV2.S at low or high dose, single or two shots; 5 received placebo; per-sample allocation not given. At day 63 after the first vaccine or placebo injection, samples were drawn. Specimen: peripheral blood, collected in a trial of Ad26.COV2.S vaccine versus placebo. The source is a person between 18 and 65 years old who received the Ad26.COV2.S COVID-19 vaccine or a placebo.

The gene calls are TRBV6-6 and TRBJ2-5; possibly TRBD1 for D (6 bases). Trimming stripped 4 bases from V and 5 bases from J, with 20 bases between. This CDR3 is 16 amino acids long. The germline CDR1 and CDR2 sequences are MNHNY and SVGAGI (reference sequence). The CDR3 region has the DNA TGTGCCAGCAGTTCCTCGCTGATAAGGGGGAAGGAGACCCAGTACTTC. Protein sequence: CASSSSLIRGKETQYF.

A remark on this clone: Since a much larger clone is just one base distant, this may be a read error. The rearrangement uses TRBV7-2 and TRBJ1-5, with TRBD1 matching 7 bases. CDR1 is SGHTA, CDR2 FQGNSA, per germline. CDR3 size: 15 residues. The V segment lost 6 bases and the J segment 0 bases; nucleotides outside the gene matches: 5. The CDR3, as DNA: TGTGCCAGCAGTCCGCAGGGGGGTAGCAATCAGCCCCAGCATTTT. It codes for CASSPQGGSNQPQHF.

V and J are TRBV2 and TRBJ1-4; TRBD1 matches 8 bases. CDR3 size: 15 residues. Losses at the gene ends were 7 bases for V and 3 bases for J; bases not matched to a gene: 7. The germline gives CDR1 SNHLY, CDR2 FYNNEI. In DNA form, the CDR3 reads TGTGCCAGCAATGGGAGGACAGGGTCTAATGAAAAACTGTTTTTT. Translating it yields CASNGRTGSNEKLFF.

J is TRBJ1-2 and V is TRBV6-5; D gene unclear. This CDR3 is 15 amino acids long. Germline-derived CDR1 and CDR2 are MNHEY and SVGAGI. Trimming left V 7 bases short and J 2 bases short, with 17 bases between. The CDR3 spells CASTRSALGNYGYTF. CDR3 nucleotides: TGTGCCAGCACCCGATCCGCGCTGGGCAACTATGGCTACACCTTC.

The V and J genes are TRBV4-3 and TRBJ1-2; D unresolved. Germline V gene data show CDR1 as LGHNA and CDR2 as YSLEER. Trimming took 3 bases from V and 3 from J, leaving 11 bases between them. The CDR3 runs 14 residues. The CDR3: CASSQIPGDYGYTF. The CDR3 DNA reads as TGCGCCAGCAGCCAGATCCCCGGGGACTATGGCTACACCTTC.

The chain has TRBV14 and TRBJ2-1, with a possible D match to TRBD1 (5 bases). Germline V lookup: CDR1 SGHDN, CDR2 FVKESK. V was shortened by 3 bases and J by 8 bases, with 20 bases between the two germline ends. The CDR3 has 16 residues. CDR3 residues: CASSHRARVLCDEQFF. The CDR3 nucleotides read TGTGCCAGCAGCCACAGGGCTAGGGTTTTGTGTGATGAGCAGTTCTTC.

The rearrangement uses TRBV29-1 and TRBJ1-2; D is undetermined. Germline CDR1 SQVTM, CDR2 ANQGSEA. V dropped 0 bases and J dropped 4 bases, with 9 bases sitting between them. There are 13 residues in the CDR3. The CDR3 reads CSVEDTRVYGYTF. The CDR3 DNA is TGCAGCGTTGAAGATACAAGGGTCTATGGCTACACCTTC.

The V gene is TRBV6-5, the J gene TRBJ1-2; D remains ambiguous. Germline-derived CDR1 and CDR2 are MNHEY and SVGAGI. Trimming took 8 bases from V and 2 from J, leaving 9 bases between them. The CDR3 length is 12 residues. The CDR3 coding sequence is TGTGCCAGCTTTGGCAGCAACTATGGCTACACCTTC. Translating it yields CASFGSNYGYTF.

J is TRBJ2-7 and V is TRBV11-3; 7 bases are a match to TRBD2. The CDR3 extends over 12 amino acids. V was clipped by 1 base and J by 13 bases; unmatched bases: 7. The germline gives CDR1 SGHNT, CDR2 YENEEA. CDR3 DNA sequence: TGTGCCAGCAGCTTAGGGGAGGGGCCGCTCTACTTC. This gives the protein CASSLGEGPLYF.

The chain has TRBV6-5 and TRBJ2-6, with D possibly matching TRBD2 (5 bases). This CDR3 comprises 14 residues. Looked up from germline, CDR1 is MNHEY and CDR2 is SVGAGI. The V and J ends lost 6 bases and 0 bases respectively, with 6 bases between them. CDR3 DNA: TGTGCCAGCAGCGACTACTCTGGGGCCAACGTCCTGACTTTC. It specifies CASSDYSGANVLTF.

This clone was counted once. The J gene is TRBJ1-6, the V gene TRBV18, with unresolved D. V was trimmed by 3 bases and J by 7 bases, leaving 13 bases between them. The CDR3 sequence is 15 residues long. Germline V gene sequence: CDR1 KGHSH, CDR2 LQKENI. This CDR3 reads CASSPEAVKNSPLHF. The CDR3 region has the DNA TGTGCCAGCTCACCCGAGGCCGTCAAAAATTCACCCCTCCACTTT.

This sequence joins TRBV27 and TRBJ1-2; 8 bases agree with TRBD1. V lost 3 bases, J lost 5 bases, and 5 bases stayed unmatched. This CDR3 has 14 residues. Germline V gene sequence: CDR1 MNHEY, CDR2 SMNVEV (reference sequence). The CDR3 bases are TGTGCCAGCAGTTTCAGGGGGCAACATTATGGCTACACCTTC. This gives the protein CASSFRGQHYGYTF.

The chain carries TRBV6-4 and TRBJ2-5; TRBD1 or TRBD2 may be the D gene (5 bases each). V was trimmed by 4 bases and J by 1 base, leaving 10 bases between them. Germline V gene lookup returns CDR1 MRHNA and CDR2 SNTAGT. The CDR3 runs 14 residues. For the CDR3, the DNA is TGTGCCAGCAGTGGCGAGGGGTTCCAAGAGACCCAGTACTTC. Protein product: CASSGEGFQETQYF.

V is TRBV6-4 and J is TRBJ2-2; TRBD2 is a possible D gene (5 bases). Germline V gene sequence: CDR1 MRHNA, CDR2 SNTAGT. Trimming shortened V by 6 bases and J by 6 bases, and 11 bases separated the two germline ends. The CDR3 is 13 amino acids. The CDR3 bases are TGTGCCAGCAGCCCGACCGGGGCCGGGGAGCTGTTTTTT. Its translation: CASSPTGAGELFF.

The chain recombines TRBV7-2 with TRBJ2-7; 10 bases agree with TRBD2. Per the germline V gene, CDR1 is SGHTA and CDR2 is FQGNSA. The CDR3 is made up of 16 amino acids. After removal of 1 base from V and 3 bases from J, the junction contained 6 bases not matched to a gene. The CDR3 is CASSLEASGGLYEQYF. CDR3 nucleotide sequence: TGTGCCAGCAGCTTAGAGGCTAGCGGGGGCCTCTACGAGCAGTACTTC. Combining the CDR3 with reference TRBV7-2 and TRBJ2-7 gives the whole variable domain GAGVSQSPSNKVTEKGKDVELRCDPISGHTALYWYRQSLGQGLEFLIYFQGNSAPDKSGLPSDRFSAERTGGSVSTLTIQRTQQEDSAVYLCASSLEASGGLYEQYFGPGTRLTVT.

The chain carries TRBV6-5 and TRBJ2-7; 8 nucleotides agree with TRBD2. CDR3 length equals 15 residues. The germline CDR1 and CDR2 sequences are MNHEY and SVGAGI. With V trimmed by 8 bases and J by 5 bases, 14 bases remained unmatched. CDR3 DNA sequence: TGTGCCAGCCGGGACAAACCGGGACTAGAGCACGAGCAGTACTTC. Amino acids: CASRDKPGLEHEQYF.

The chain uses TRBV7-2 and TRBJ2-7; 7 nucleotides match TRBD1. CDR1 and CDR2 (germline): SGHTA, FQGNSA. After removal of 0 bases from V and 1 base from J, the junction contained 12 bases not matched to a gene. This CDR3 has 18 amino acids. CDR3 loop: CASSLAHPMGTASYEQYF. The CDR3 nucleotides read TGTGCCAGCAGCTTAGCGCATCCCATGGGGACAGCATCCTACGAGCAGTACTTC.

The chain carries TRBV15 and TRBJ1-5, with 7 positions matching TRBD1. V was clipped by 5 bases and J by 7 bases; unmatched bases: 11. The CDR3 has 15 residues. The germline CDR1 and CDR2 sequences are LNHNV and YYDKDF (reference sequence). The CDR3 nucleotides read TGTGCCACCAGCTCCCGACAGGGAGTATGGCAGCCCCAGCATTTT. Its translation is CATSSRQGVWQPQHF.

The chain combines TRBV15 with TRBJ2-3; no firm D call. This CDR3 is built from 14 residues. Per germline, CDR1 LNHNV and CDR2 YYDKDF (reference sequence). V lost 0 bases and J lost 5, with 9 bases in between. DNA of the CDR3: TGTGCCACCAGCAGAGATCAGAGTCGAGATACGCAGTATTTT. Translated, it gives CATSRDQSRDTQYF.

Written as DNA, the CDR3 is TGCGCCAGCAGCCAAGAGGGGACAGGGACCTCGAACACCGGGGAGCTGTTTTTT. This translates into CASSQEGTGTSNTGELFF. V is TRBV4-1 and J is TRBJ2-2; 9 bases align to TRBD1. V lost 0 bases and J lost 0; bases outside the gene matches: 5. Germline V gene data show CDR1 as MGHRA and CDR2 as YSYEKL. This CDR3 comprises 18 residues.

On this clone: Distinct nucleotide sequences in the sample also encode this CDR3. V usage is TRBV7-2 and J usage is TRBJ2-3; 12 bases are shared with TRBD2. V shed 2 bases, J shed 3 bases, and the junction held 3 bases outside the gene matches. The germline V gene has CDR1 SGHTA and CDR2 FQGNSA. There are 16 residues in the CDR3. CDR3 nucleotides: TGTGCCAGCAGCTTACTAGCGGGGGGGCCAACAGATACGCAGTATTTT. This sequence encodes CASSLLAGGPTDTQYF.

The CDR3 loop is CATSDLGLAGDEQFF. In DNA form, the CDR3 reads TGTGCCACCAGTGATTTAGGACTAGCAGGCGATGAGCAGTTCTTC. This chain joins TRBV24-1 and TRBJ2-1, with 8 bases matching TRBD2. This CDR3 region has 15 residues. V was clipped by 1 base and J by 8 bases; unmatched bases: 6. Germline assignment: CDR1 KGHDR and CDR2 SFDVKD.

The J gene is TRBJ2-7, the V gene TRBV27; 9 nucleotides line up with TRBD2. CDR1 is MNHEY, CDR2 SMNVEV, per germline (reference sequence). The junction had 1 base not matched to a gene; V was cut back by 4 bases and J by 3 bases. There are 13 residues in the CDR3. In nucleotides, the CDR3 is TGTGCCAGCAGTTGGACTAGCGACTACGAGCAGTACTTC. As protein: CASSWTSDYEQYF.

The chain has TRBV27 and TRBJ1-2; a possible D gene is TRBD1 (5 bases). The CDR3 runs to 13 residues. V lost 3 bases, J lost 6 bases, and 11 bases lay in between. Germline CDR1 and CDR2: MNHEY and SMNVEV (reference sequence). The CDR3 here is CASSFSAGDGYTF. The CDR3 bases are TGTGCCAGCAGTTTCTCGGCGGGGGATGGCTACACCTTC.

The CDR3 DNA sequence: TGTGCCAGCAGCTTAGGTTCTGCGGGGGGCTCCTACAATGAGCAGTTCTTC. This sequence encodes CASSLGSAGGSYNEQFF. The V and J genes are TRBV7-9 and TRBJ2-1; 8 bases map to TRBD2. J gave up 0 bases and V 1 base, and 5 bases lay outside the gene matches. Looked up from germline, CDR1 is SEHNR and CDR2 is FQNEAQ (reference sequence). The CDR3 has 17 amino acids.

The gene calls are TRBV6-5 and TRBJ1-2; tentatively, D is TRBD1 (5 bases). V was pared by 7 bases and J by 0 bases, with 12 bases between. Germline lookup yields CDR1 MNHEY and CDR2 SVGAGI. CDR3 length: 14 residues. DNA for the CDR3: TGTGCCAGCACCCGGGCAGGGACTAACTATGGCTACACCTTC. It specifies CASTRAGTNYGYTF.

The J gene is TRBJ2-3, the V gene TRBV6-5, with 8 bases that match TRBD1. This CDR3 is built from 14 residues. Germline CDR1 reads MNHEY; CDR2 reads SVGAGI. J was trimmed by 6 bases and V by 6 bases; bases with no gene match: 8. The CDR3 region has the DNA TGTGCCAGCAGACCCGGGGACAGGAGCGATACGCAGTATTTT. This gives the protein CASRPGDRSDTQYF.

The genes are TRBV5-4 and TRBJ2-7, with TRBD2 matching over 7 bases. Germline loops: CDR1 SGHNT, CDR2 YYREEE (reference sequence). This CDR3 comprises 15 residues. Trimming at V came to 1 base and at J to 5 bases, leaving 9 bases not matched to a gene. CDR3 nucleotides: TGTGCCAGCAGCTTGAGCTGGGGGGGAGCGAACGAGCAGTACTTC. It codes for CASSLSWGGANEQYF.

The gene calls are TRBV6-2 or TRBV6-3 and TRBJ1-1, with 7 nucleotides matching TRBD1. The germline gives CDR1 MNHEY, CDR2 SVGEGT. With V trimmed by 4 bases and J by 9 bases, 5 bases remained unmatched. The CDR3 loop spans 12 amino acids. The CDR3 reads CASSWDSRKAFF. In nucleotides, the CDR3 is TGTGCCAGCAGTTGGGACAGTCGTAAAGCTTTCTTT.